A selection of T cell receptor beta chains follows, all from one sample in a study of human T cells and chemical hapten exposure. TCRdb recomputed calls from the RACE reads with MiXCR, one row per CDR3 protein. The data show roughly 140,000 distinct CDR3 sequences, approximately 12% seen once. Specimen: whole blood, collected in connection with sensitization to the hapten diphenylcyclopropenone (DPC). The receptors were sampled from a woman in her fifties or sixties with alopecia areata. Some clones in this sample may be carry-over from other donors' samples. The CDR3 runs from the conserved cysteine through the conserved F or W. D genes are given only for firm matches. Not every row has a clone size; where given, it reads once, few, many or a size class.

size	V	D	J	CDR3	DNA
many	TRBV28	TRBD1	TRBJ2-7	CASSYRDSRDYEQYF	TGTGCCAGCAGCTACCGGGACAGCAGAGACTACGAGCAGTACTTC
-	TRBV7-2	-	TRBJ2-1	CASSRWGSYNEQFF	TGTGCCAGCAGCCGATGGGGGAGCTACAATGAGCAGTTCTTC
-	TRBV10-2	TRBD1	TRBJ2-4	CASTLVRQGAGAKNIQYF	TGCGCCAGCACTTTAGTCAGACAGGGGGCTGGAGCCAAAAACATTCAGTACTTC
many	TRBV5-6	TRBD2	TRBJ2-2	CASSFLAGPNTGELFF	TGTGCCAGCAGCTTCTTAGCGGGCCCGAACACCGGGGAGCTGTTTTTT
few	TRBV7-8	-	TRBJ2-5	CASGSGGQETQYF	TGTGCCAGCGGTAGCGGCGGCCAAGAGACCCAGTACTTC
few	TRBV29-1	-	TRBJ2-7	CSVVEGPYEQYF	TGCAGCGTTGTAGAGGGGCCCTACGAGCAGTACTTC
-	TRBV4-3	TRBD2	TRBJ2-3	CASREDPAGGFTDTQYF	TGCGCCAGCAGAGAAGATCCAGCGGGAGGGTTCACAGATACGCAGTATTTT
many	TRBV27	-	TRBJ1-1	CASSLGGSPNTEAFF	TGTGCCAGCAGTTTGGGAGGAAGTCCGAACACTGAAGCTTTCTTT
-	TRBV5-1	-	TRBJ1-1	CASSHQSTEAFF	TGCGCCAGCAGTCATCAGAGCACTGAAGCTTTCTTT
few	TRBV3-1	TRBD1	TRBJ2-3	CASSNGQGTTDTQYF	TGTGCCAGCAGCAACGGACAGGGCACCACAGATACGCAGTATTTT
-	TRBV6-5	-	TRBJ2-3	CASSYDGGTDTQYF	TGTGCCAGCAGTTACGACGGGGGAACAGATACGCAGTATTTT
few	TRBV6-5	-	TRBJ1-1	CASGGAFF	TGTGCCAGCGGCGGAGCTTTCTTT
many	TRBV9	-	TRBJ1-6	CASRYGSSNNSPLHF	TGTGCCAGCAGATACGGCAGCTCTAACAATTCACCCCTCCACTTT
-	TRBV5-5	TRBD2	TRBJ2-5	CASSPSGRAGGETQYF	TGTGCCAGCAGCCCAAGCGGGAGGGCCGGAGGGGAGACCCAGTACTTC
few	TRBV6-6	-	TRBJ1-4	CASSNDNRRKKLFF	TGTGCCAGCAGCAATGACAACCGGCGGAAAAAACTGTTTTTT
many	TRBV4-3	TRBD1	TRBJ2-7	CASSQRTGDEQYF	TGCGCCAGCAGCCAGAGGACAGGGGACGAGCAGTACTTC
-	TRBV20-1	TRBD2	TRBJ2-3	CSARPGLAGSADTQYF	TGCAGTGCGCGACCGGGACTAGCGGGATCGGCAGATACGCAGTATTTT
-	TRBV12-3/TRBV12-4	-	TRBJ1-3	CASSSQRIDSGNTIYF	TGTGCCAGCAGTTCCCAACGGATAGATTCTGGAAACACCATATATTTT
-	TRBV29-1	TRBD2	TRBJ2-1	CSVARRGYNEQFF	TGCAGCGTTGCCCGGCGGGGGTACAATGAGCAGTTCTTC
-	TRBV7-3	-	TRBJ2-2	CASSPRVSGELFF	TGTGCCAGCAGCCCGAGGGTTTCCGGGGAGCTGTTTTTT
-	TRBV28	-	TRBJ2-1	CASSLRGATNNEQFF	TGTGCCAGCAGTTTACGGGGGGCGACAAACAATGAGCAGTTCTTC
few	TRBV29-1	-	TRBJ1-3	CSVLYASGNTIYF	TGCAGCGTTCTTTACGCGTCTGGAAACACCATATATTTT
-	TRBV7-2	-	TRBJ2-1	CASSLQAVSYNEQFF	TGTGCCAGCAGCTTACAGGCAGTCTCCTACAATGAGCAGTTCTTC
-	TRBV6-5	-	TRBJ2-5	CASKYLDQTQYF	TGTGCCAGCAAGTACTTAGACCAGACCCAGTACTTC
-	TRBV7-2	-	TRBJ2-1	CASSLAAGGRFF	TGTGCCAGCAGCTTAGCCGCCGGGGGGCGGTTCTTC
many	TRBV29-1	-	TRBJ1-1	CSVEDPTGYTEAFF	TGCAGCGTTGAAGATCCCACAGGGTACACTGAAGCTTTCTTT
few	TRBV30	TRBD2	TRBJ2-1	CAWIAPRPGTSGNNEQFF	TGTGCCTGGATCGCCCCCAGGCCCGGGACTAGCGGGAACAATGAGCAGTTCTTC
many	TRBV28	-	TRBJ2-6	CASSFPAGANVLTF	TGTGCCAGCAGTTTCCCCGCCGGGGCCAACGTCCTGACTTTC
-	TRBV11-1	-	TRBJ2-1	CASSLLPSPEDEQFF	TGTGCCAGCAGCTTATTGCCCTCCCCGGAGGATGAGCAGTTCTTC
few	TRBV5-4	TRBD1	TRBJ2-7	CASSLGLTGAWNEQYF	TGTGCCAGCAGCTTGGGTCTGACAGGGGCCTGGAACGAGCAGTACTTC
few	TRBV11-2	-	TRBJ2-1	CASSSTQGISNEQFF	TGTGCCAGCAGCTCTACTCAGGGGATATCCAATGAGCAGTTCTTC
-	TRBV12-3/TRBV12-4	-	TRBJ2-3	CASSRRVLTDTQYF	TGTGCCAGCAGCCGCCGGGTCCTCACAGATACGCAGTATTTT
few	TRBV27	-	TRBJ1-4	CASGGVNEKLFF	TGTGCCAGCGGGGGGGTTAATGAAAAACTGTTTTTT
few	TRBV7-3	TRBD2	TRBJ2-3	CASTPVAGEADTQYF	TGTGCCAGCACCCCAGTAGCGGGAGAGGCAGATACGCAGTATTTT
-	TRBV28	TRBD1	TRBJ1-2	CASSTGTVLQGF	TGTGCCAGCTCAACCGGGACAGTGCTTCAGGGCTTC
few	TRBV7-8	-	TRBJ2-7	CASSLLLYEQYF	TGTGCCAGCAGCTTACTCCTTTACGAGCAGTACTTC
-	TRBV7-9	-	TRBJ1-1	CASSMTGTPNTEAFF	TGTGCCAGCAGCATGACCGGGACACCGAACACTGAAGCTTTCTTT
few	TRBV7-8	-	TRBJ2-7	CASSLPGRTYEQYF	TGTGCCAGCAGCCTTCCGGGACGGACGTACGAGCAGTACTTC
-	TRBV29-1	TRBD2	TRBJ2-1	CSVDKGGSKNEQFF	TGCAGCGTTGATAAAGGCGGGAGCAAGAATGAGCAGTTCTTC
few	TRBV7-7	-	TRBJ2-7	CASSLVEGGEQYF	TGTGCTAGCAGCTTGGTCGAGGGTGGCGAGCAGTACTTC